This TCR beta chain emerged from a study of blood T cell repertoires in COVID-19. The overall study: In each case, the material was cDNA or gDNA derived from T cells, B-cell-depleted T cells, or PBMCs.

Produced via immunoSEQ multiplex PCR; TCRdb's table is partial and in-frame only. This table has a few hundred thousand clones, about 90% appearing once. The TCR comes from a man aged 18 to 35 with COVID-19, enrolled during active disease. The sample was peripheral blood.

For the CDR3, the DNA is TGTGCCAGCAGTCGGACAGGGACTTATAATTCACCCCTCCACTTT. Protein: CASSRTGTYNSPLHF. The rearrangement joins TRBV27 to TRBJ1-6; 8 nucleotides agree with TRBD1. The CDR3 consists of 15 residues. Germline V gives CDR1 MNHEY, CDR2 SMNVEV (reference sequence). V was clipped by 5 bases and J by 4 bases; unmatched bases: 4.